These 27 T cell receptor beta chains were sequenced from one sample in a study of graft-versus-host responses after intestinal transplantation. For these receptors, no antigen is known. Profiling relied on immunoSEQ multiplex PCR, and the TCRdb table lists in-frame clones only, not all of them. This table holds about 120,000 clones, about 93% found once. This specimen was unstimulated CD4+ T cells sorted from spleen or lymph node cells, taken before intestinal transplant. The receptor set was obtained from a human donor who received an intestinal transplant.

This clone was observed once. In nucleotides, the CDR3 is TGTGCCAGCAGCTCGCGGACGGATCCCACCAGCTCCTACGAGCAGTACTTC. Amino acid sequence: CASSSRTDPTSSYEQYF. The J gene is TRBJ2-7, the V gene TRBV7-9; no clear D gene. Trimming removed 4 bases from V and 0 bases from J, with 19 bases in between. The CDR3 is made up of 17 amino acids. Germline CDR1 is SEHNR and CDR2 is FQNEAQ (reference sequence).

The gene calls are TRBV6-1 and TRBJ2-5; 7 positions agree with TRBD1. The length of the CDR3 is 13 residues. V was clipped by 6 bases and J by 5 bases; unmatched bases: 6. Germline V gene data show CDR1 as MNHNS and CDR2 as SASEGT. CDR3 amino acids: CASRIGGEETQYF. CDR3 sequence (DNA): TGTGCCAGCAGGATAGGGGGCGAGGAGACCCAGTACTTC.

The chain couples TRBV7-2 to TRBJ2-5, with D possibly being TRBD1 or TRBD2 (5 bases each). V was clipped by 1 base and J by 5 bases, with 20 bases between them. This CDR3 has 17 amino acids. Germline V gene data show CDR1 as SGHTA and CDR2 as FQGNSA. CDR3 amino acids: CASSLGPRGPWGETQYF. The CDR3 bases are TGTGCCAGCAGCTTAGGACCACGGGGCCCTTGGGGTGAGACCCAGTACTTC.

This rearrangement joins TRBV28 to TRBJ2-7; 7 bases are shared with TRBD2. Germline CDR1 and CDR2: MDHEN and SYDVKM. The CDR3 contains 14 residues. Unmatched junction bases numbered 7, after V lost 7 bases and J lost 1 base. The CDR3 nucleotides read TGTGCCAGCATGGCGGCGGGAGAGTCCTACGAGCAGTACTTC. Its protein is CASMAAGESYEQYF.

The rearrangement joins TRBV7-2 to TRBJ2-7; D possibly corresponds to TRBD2 (5 bases). The germline V gene encodes CDR1 SGHTA and CDR2 FQGNSA. V was clipped by 1 base and J by 0 bases, with 10 bases between them. The CDR3 totals 15 residues. The CDR3 loop reads CASSLVAEASYEQYF. As DNA, the CDR3 is TGTGCCAGCAGCTTAGTGGCGGAGGCCTCCTACGAGCAGTACTTC. Full variable domain (rest looked up from reference TRBV7-2 and TRBJ2-7): GAGVSQSPSNKVTEKGKDVELRCDPISGHTALYWYRQSLGQGLEFLIYFQGNSAPDKSGLPSDRFSAERTGGSVSTLTIQRTQQEDSAVYLCASSLVAEASYEQYFGPGTRLTVT.

J is TRBJ2-7 and V is TRBV25-1, with 7 bases matching TRBD2. The germline V gene has CDR1 MGHDK and CDR2 SYGVNS. This CDR3 has 16 residues. V was pared by 1 base and J by 0 bases, with 6 bases of the junction left unmatched. The CDR3 DNA sequence: TGTGCCAGCAGTGAATCGGGAGCGGGGCCCTCCTACGAGCAGTACTTC. It specifies CASSESGAGPSYEQYF.

The chain combines TRBV7-3 with TRBJ2-6; D not certain. V was pared by 0 bases and J by 1 base, with 7 bases between. Germline V lookup: CDR1 SGHTA, CDR2 FQGTGA. This CDR3 region has 16 residues. DNA of the CDR3: TGTGCCAGCAGCTTAACGACGGTTTCTGGGGCCAACGTCCTGACTTTC. It specifies CASSLTTVSGANVLTF. Combining the CDR3 with reference TRBV7-3 and TRBJ2-6 gives the whole variable domain GAGVSQTPSNKVTEKGKYVELRCDPISGHTALYWYRQSLGQGPEFLIYFQGTGAADDSGLPNDRFFAVRPEGSVSTLKIQRTERGDSAVYLCASSLTTVSGANVLTFGAGSRLTVL.

The chain recombines TRBV2 with TRBJ2-7; 8 bases line up with TRBD1. V shed 3 bases and J 2 bases; nucleotides not matched to a gene: 9. Germline assignment: CDR1 SNHLY and CDR2 FYNNEI. The CDR3 loop spans 16 amino acids. CDR3 amino acids: CASSDLARTGTYEQYF. The CDR3 DNA reads as TGTGCCAGCAGTGATCTCGCTCGGACAGGGACCTACGAGCAGTACTTC.

This rearrangement joins TRBV5-4 to TRBJ2-1; D gene ambiguous. CDR3 length: 9 residues. V was clipped by 7 bases and J by 7 bases, with 3 bases between them. Germline V CDR1 and CDR2: SGHNT, YYREEE (reference sequence). The CDR3 region has the DNA TGTGCCAGCCGTAATGAGCAGTTCTTC. Its translation is CASRNEQFF.

This chain connects TRBV28 to TRBJ2-2; D may be TRBD1 or TRBD2 (5 bases each). Germline CDR1 MDHEN, CDR2 SYDVKM. This CDR3 comprises 15 residues. Trimming took 2 bases from V and 0 from J, leaving 7 bases between them. The DNA for the CDR3 is TGTGCCAGCAGTTTAGGGGGAGCGAACACCGGGGAGCTGTTTTTT. It yields the protein CASSLGGANTGELFF.

This chain links TRBV6-1 with TRBJ2-7; 8 positions agree with TRBD1. V dropped 4 bases and J dropped 3; count of bases not matched to a gene: 5. Per the germline V gene, CDR1 is MNHNS and CDR2 is SASEGT. The CDR3 is 14 amino acids. CDR3 coding DNA: TGTGCCAGCAGTGCCGGACAGGGTGGCTACGAGCAGTACTTC. Residues: CASSAGQGGYEQYF.

The genes are TRBV30 and TRBJ2-1, with TRBD1 matching 8 bases. The germline V gene has CDR1 GTSNPN and CDR2 SVGIG (reference sequence). The CDR3 totals 15 residues. Trimming cost V 5 bases and J 8 bases; bases outside gene matches: 14. Written as DNA, the CDR3 is TGTGCCTGGGATACAGGGGGTAGTAGTTTCGATGAGCAGTTCTTC. Amino acid sequence: CAWDTGGSSFDEQFF.

V gene TRBV5-1 combines with J gene TRBJ2-1; perhaps TRBD1 as D (5 bases). Trimming left V 1 base short and J 3 bases short, with 20 bases between. The CDR3 has 18 amino acids. Germline CDR1 is SGHRS and CDR2 is YFSETQ. As DNA, the CDR3 is TGCGCCAGCAGCTTGTACACCAGCGACAGAAGGTTCTACAATGAGCAGTTCTTC. Amino acid sequence: CASSLYTSDRRFYNEQFF.

The V and J genes are TRBV29-1 and TRBJ1-1; 7 bases map to TRBD1. The CDR3 consists of 16 residues. Trimming cost V 4 bases and J 5 bases; bases outside gene matches: 16. The V gene's germline CDR1 is SQVTM and CDR2 ANQGSEA. The DNA of the CDR3 is TGCAGCGTTGTTGTTTTGACGACAGGGAGTCGAACTGAAGCTTTCTTT. Its translation is CSVVVLTTGSRTEAFF.

The chain carries TRBV27 and TRBJ2-3; no reliable D call. The CDR3 runs to 13 residues. V dropped 6 bases and J dropped 8 bases, with 15 bases sitting between them. Looked up from germline, CDR1 is MNHEY and CDR2 is SMNVEV (reference sequence). The DNA for the CDR3 is TGTGCCAGCAGCCACCGACCCGGCGGTACGCAGTATTTT. Translated: CASSHRPGGTQYF.

This clone was seen once. The chain employs TRBV9 and TRBJ2-3; 11 bases are shared with TRBD2. The ends lost 4 bases at V and 4 bases at J; junction bases unmatched: 20. CDR1 SGDLS and CDR2 YYNGEE come from the germline V gene. This CDR3 contains 20 residues. The CDR3 is CASSRTLSGRVPIGSDTQYF. CDR3 coding DNA: TGTGCCAGCAGCCGAACCCTTAGCGGGAGGGTCCCCATAGGGTCAGATACGCAGTATTTT.

The rearrangement joins TRBV6-5 to TRBJ1-5, with 11 nucleotides matching TRBD1. V trimming: 5 bases; J trimming: 14 bases; junction bases outside the gene matches: 11. CDR1 is MNHEY and CDR2 is SVGAGI in the germline V gene. The CDR3 extends over 14 amino acids. CDR3 residues: CASSIRPDRGLKHF. CDR3 nucleotides: TGTGCCAGCAGTATTCGCCCGGACAGGGGGCTTAAGCATTTT.

This chain links TRBV7-8 with TRBJ2-5, with D hard to call. The CDR3 covers 13 residues. Germline V gene lookup returns CDR1 SGHVS and CDR2 FQNEAQ. Trimming took 1 base from V and 5 from J, leaving 8 bases between them. Written as DNA, the CDR3 is TGTGCCAGCAGCTTAGAGGAATGGGAGACCCAGTACTTC. This encodes CASSLEEWETQYF.

The J gene is TRBJ1-4, the V gene TRBV6-1; D gene uncertain. Germline values: CDR1 MNHNS, CDR2 SASEGT. V was trimmed by 7 bases and J by 8 bases, leaving 17 bases between them. The CDR3 extends over 14 amino acids. Here the CDR3 DNA reads TGTGCCAGCAAAGAAGGTGTGGGAAACGAAAAACTGTTTTTT. Its protein is CASKEGVGNEKLFF.

This chain connects TRBV6-1 to TRBJ1-1, with D unresolved. V lost 2 bases and J lost 10, with 5 bases in between. Germline loops: CDR1 MNHNS, CDR2 SASEGT. This CDR3 comprises 10 residues. DNA of the CDR3: TGTGCCAGCAGTGAATTTCGAGCTTTCTTT. It yields the protein CASSEFRAFF.

The V gene is TRBV11-2, the J gene TRBJ2-6; tentatively, D is TRBD1 (6 bases). V was cut by 7 bases and J by 4 bases, with 20 bases left in between. Germline V gives CDR1 SGHAT, CDR2 FQNNGV. The CDR3 runs 17 residues. This CDR3 is CASTRTPQGWGANVLTF. CDR3 DNA sequence: TGTGCCAGCACCCGTACCCCCCAGGGGTGGGGGGCCAACGTCCTGACTTTC.

The genes are TRBV5-1 and TRBJ2-5, with D tentatively TRBD1 or TRBD2 (6 bases each). CDR3 size: 14 residues. Germline-derived CDR1 and CDR2 are SGHRS and YFSETQ. Trimming left V 4 bases short and J 2 bases short, with 12 bases between. The CDR3 bases are TGCGCCAGCAGCGAGAGGGGGAGGCAAGAGACCCAGTACTTC. Protein: CASSERGRQETQYF. Using reference TRBV5-1 and TRBJ2-5 for the parts outside the CDR3, the full variable domain is KAGVTQTPRYLIKTRGQQVTLSCSPISGHRSVSWYQQTPGQGLQFLFEYFSETQRNKGNFPGRFSGRQFSNSRSEMNVSTLELGDSALYLCASSERGRQETQYFGPGTRLLVL.

This rearrangement joins TRBV5-6 to TRBJ1-4; D unresolved. Germline loops: CDR1 SGHDT, CDR2 YYEEEE. The CDR3 length is 14 residues. V was trimmed by 2 bases and J by 0 bases, leaving 5 bases between them. The DNA of the CDR3 is TGTGCCAGCAGCTTAAGAGCAACTAATGAAAAACTGTTTTTT. Translated, it gives CASSLRATNEKLFF.

The chain couples TRBV9 to TRBJ1-3, with no clear D. Deletions cut 0 bases from V and 0 bases from J, with 7 bases between. Germline values: CDR1 SGDLS, CDR2 YYNGEE. The CDR3 is 15 amino acids. CDR3 nucleotides: TGTGCCAGCAGCGTAGTCGCCAACTCTGGAAACACCATATATTTT. It translates to CASSVVANSGNTIYF.

The chain joins TRBV6-5 to TRBJ2-3; D might be TRBD1 (6 bases). Per germline, CDR1 MNHEY and CDR2 SVGAGI. With 6 bases removed from V and 2 bases from J, the gap between germline ends came to 12 bases. The CDR3 sequence is 14 residues long. DNA for the CDR3: TGTGCCAGCAGCCCAAACAGGGCCACAGATACGCAGTATTTT. Translating it yields CASSPNRATDTQYF.

This clone was observed once. In DNA form, the CDR3 reads TGTGCCAGTAGTATCCGACATATCAATCAGCCCCAGCATTTT. It encodes CASSIRHINQPQHF. The chain employs TRBV19 and TRBJ1-5, with D hard to call. CDR3 size: 14 residues. V lost 3 bases and J 3 bases, leaving 9 bases between the germline ends. The germline CDR1 and CDR2 sequences are LNHDA and SQIVND (reference sequence).

V usage is TRBV6-5 and J usage is TRBJ2-7, with 8 nucleotides matching TRBD1. Trimming took 8 bases from V and 7 from J; bases not matched to a gene: 13. Germline V gives CDR1 MNHEY, CDR2 SVGAGI. The CDR3 length is 14 residues. The CDR3 nucleotides are TGTGCCAGCTCCATCCTCGGACAGGGCGGGGAGCAGTACTTC. Its translation is CASSILGQGGEQYF.